This TCR beta chain emerged from a study of T cell responses to AZD1222 COVID-19 vaccine. Turning to this clone: Its antigen is unknown.

Assay: immunoSEQ multiplex PCR; the TCRdb copy retains only in-frame clones and omits some. The data contain about 120,000 clones, roughly 88% of them singletons. The CDR3 is 19 residues long. V was clipped by 2 bases and J by 9 bases; unmatched bases: 16. Germline CDR1 KGHDR, CDR2 SFDVKD. Study-level points and caveats: Just a handful of AZD1222 recipients tested seropositive at baseline. No day 14 peak samples; only post-peak repertoires were characterized.

The genes are TRBV24-1 and TRBJ2-1; 12 nucleotides line up with TRBD2. This TCR came from an adult in good health. The sample in question was peripheral blood, obtained on day 0 of AZD1222 vaccination. The CDR3 coding sequence is TGTGCCACCAGTGATTCCCTAGCGGGAGGGCCGTTGCCATCTGGTGAGCAGTTCTTC. Amino acids: CATSDSLAGGPLPSGEQFF.